The 13 T cell receptor beta chains in this list originate from one sample, sequenced in a study of PD-L1 blockade in urothelial cancer. Regarding time point: peripheral blood 6 weeks after treatment start. The repertoire was sequenced with immunoSEQ multiplex PCR; TCRdb's copy has only in-frame clones and lacks some. The sample holds around 62,000 clones, about 90% seen once. The source was PBMCs, collected around atezolizumab (anti-PD-L1) treatment. The source is a man aged 55 to 70 with urothelial cancer.

The chain employs TRBV19 and TRBJ2-7; perhaps TRBD2 as D (5 bases). V lost 7 bases to trimming and J lost 3 bases, with 10 bases between them. The length of the CDR3 is 12 residues. Germline V CDR1 and CDR2: LNHDA, SQIVND (reference sequence). The CDR3 loop reads CASNTRGYEQYF. Written as DNA, the CDR3 is TGTGCCAGTAACACCCGGGGCTACGAGCAGTACTTC.

The V gene is TRBV4-2, the J gene TRBJ1-2; 10 nucleotides align to TRBD1. Looked up from germline, CDR1 is LGHNA and CDR2 is YNFKEQ. The CDR3 runs 15 residues. The junction had 7 bases not matched to a gene; V was cut back by 2 bases and J by 7 bases. The CDR3 loop is CASSQLDRGQSGYTF. Here the CDR3 DNA reads TGTGCCAGCAGCCAACTTGACAGGGGGCAAAGTGGCTACACCTTC.

This clone was detected only once. The DNA of the CDR3 is TGTGCCAGCAGTCCACGGGACAGGGAAACTAATGAAAAACTGTTTTTT. Protein sequence: CASSPRDRETNEKLFF. V usage is TRBV27 and J usage is TRBJ1-4; 9 positions match TRBD1. V shed 5 bases and J 1 base; nucleotides not matched to a gene: 5. CDR3 length: 16 residues. Germline CDR1 MNHEY, CDR2 SMNVEV (reference sequence).

The rearrangement joins TRBV29-1 to TRBJ2-2, with unresolved D. CDR1 and CDR2 (germline): SQVTM, ANQGSEA. Trimming shortened V by 4 bases and J by 5 bases, and 8 bases separated the two germline ends. There are 12 residues in the CDR3. Here the CDR3 reads CSVARITGELFF. DNA of the CDR3: TGCAGCGTTGCTAGAATTACCGGGGAGCTGTTTTTT.

In its sample, this clone was seen a few times. The rearrangement joins TRBV9 to TRBJ1-1; a possible D gene is TRBD1 (5 bases). The CDR3 contains 15 residues. In germline, CDR1 is SGDLS, CDR2 YYNGEE. V was shortened by 0 bases and J by 1 base, with 10 bases between the two germline ends. This CDR3 is CASSVEGYWNTEAFF. Written as DNA, the CDR3 is TGTGCCAGCAGCGTAGAGGGGTACTGGAACACTGAAGCTTTCTTT.

V and J are TRBV4-3 and TRBJ1-1; D call uncertain. Trimming cost V 0 bases and J 6 bases, with 20 bases left between them. Germline V gene lookup returns CDR1 LGHNA and CDR2 YSLEER. The CDR3 is 17 amino acids. The CDR3 here is CASSQDLRPGGMAEAFF. The CDR3 coding sequence is TGCGCCAGCAGCCAAGATTTGAGGCCGGGAGGAATGGCTGAAGCTTTCTTT.

CDR3 sequence (DNA): TGTGCCAGCAGTGAAGAGGTGACAGCCCAGTTCTTC. Its protein product is CASSEEVTAQFF. The V call is TRBV2, the J call TRBJ2-1, with D maybe TRBD1 (5 bases). The CDR3 totals 12 residues. CDR1 SNHLY and CDR2 FYNNEI come from the germline V gene. The V gene lost 1 base and the J gene lost 13 bases, with 11 bases spanning the gap. The full variable domain, its missing parts supplied by reference TRBV2 and TRBJ2-1, is EPEVTQTPSHQVTQMGQEVILRCVPISNHLYFYWYRQILGQKVEFLVSFYNNEISEKSEIFDDQFSVERPDGSNFTLKIRSTKLEDSAMYFCASSEEVTAQFFGPGTRLTVL.

The chain joins TRBV5-5 to TRBJ2-7; 9 bases match TRBD2. In germline, CDR1 is SGHKS, CDR2 YYEKEE (reference sequence). The CDR3 is 14 residues long. V lost 7 bases, J lost 2 bases, and 7 bases stayed unmatched. The DNA of the CDR3 is TGTGCCAGCGACTTTCTAGCGGGACCCTACGAGCAGTACTTC. Its translation: CASDFLAGPYEQYF.

The CDR3 DNA sequence: TGTGCCAGCAGCCAACCCCGGGGCTCTGGAAACACCATATATTTT. This translates into CASSQPRGSGNTIYF. The chain joins TRBV4-2 to TRBJ1-3; D unresolved. V lost 2 bases and J lost 0, with 8 bases in between. Germline V gene sequence: CDR1 LGHNA, CDR2 YNFKEQ. There are 15 residues in the CDR3.

The J gene is TRBJ1-1, the V gene TRBV4-2; D is perhaps TRBD1 (6 bases). V shed 0 bases and J shed 0 bases, with 8 bases lying between them. Germline lookup yields CDR1 LGHNA and CDR2 YNFKEQ. This CDR3 spans 15 amino acids. The CDR3 region is CASSQEWGLNTEAFF. The CDR3 region has the DNA TGTGCCAGCAGCCAAGAGTGGGGGCTGAACACTGAAGCTTTCTTT.

The genes are TRBV11-1 and TRBJ2-7, with 14 bases matching TRBD2. V dropped 4 bases and J dropped 4; count of bases not matched to a gene: 6. Germline assignment: CDR1 SGHAT and CDR2 FQDESV (reference sequence). The CDR3 has 16 amino acids. CDR3 amino acids: CASSWGLAGDLYEQYF. In nucleotides, the CDR3 is TGTGCCAGCAGCTGGGGACTAGCGGGGGATCTTTACGAGCAGTACTTC.

The genes are TRBV5-1 and TRBJ2-5, with 9 bases identical to TRBD1. The trim removed 4 bases at V and 4 bases at J, leaving 2 bases unmatched. This CDR3 is built from 13 residues. Per germline, CDR1 SGHRS and CDR2 YFSETQ. The CDR3 reads CASSLGQGETQYF. CDR3 nucleotides: TGCGCCAGCAGCCTGGGACAGGGAGAGACCCAGTACTTC.

The chain carries TRBV5-1 and TRBJ2-7; 7 bases map to TRBD1. The germline V gene has CDR1 SGHRS and CDR2 YFSETQ. Unmatched junction bases numbered 16, after V lost 4 bases and J lost 3 bases. CDR3 size: 17 residues. The CDR3 nucleotides read TGCGCCAGCAGCCTAGGGGAAATGGACAGGAGCCGCTACGAGCAGTACTTC. Translation: CASSLGEMDRSRYEQYF. The full variable domain, completed using reference TRBV5-1 and TRBJ2-7, is KAGVTQTPRYLIKTRGQQVTLSCSPISGHRSVSWYQQTPGQGLQFLFEYFSETQRNKGNFPGRFSGRQFSNSRSEMNVSTLELGDSALYLCASSLGEMDRSRYEQYFGPGTRLTVT.